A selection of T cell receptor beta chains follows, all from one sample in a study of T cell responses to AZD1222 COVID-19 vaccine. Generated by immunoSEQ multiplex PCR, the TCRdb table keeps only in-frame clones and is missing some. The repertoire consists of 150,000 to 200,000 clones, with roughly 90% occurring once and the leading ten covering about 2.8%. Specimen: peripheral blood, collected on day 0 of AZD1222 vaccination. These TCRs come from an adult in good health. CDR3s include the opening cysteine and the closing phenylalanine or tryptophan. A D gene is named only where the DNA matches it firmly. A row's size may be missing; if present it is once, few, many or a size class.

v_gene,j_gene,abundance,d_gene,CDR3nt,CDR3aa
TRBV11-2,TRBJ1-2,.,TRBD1,TGTGCCAGCAGATGGCGCGACAGGGGCAACTATGGCTACACCTTC,CASRWRDRGNYGYTF
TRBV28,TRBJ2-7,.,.,TGTGCCAGCAGCTCAGGAACAGCCCAGATCGAGCAGTACTTC,CASSSGTAQIEQYF
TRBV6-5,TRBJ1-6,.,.,TGTGCCAGCAGTTACTCGAGAGGATCACCCCTCCACTTT,CASSYSRGSPLHF
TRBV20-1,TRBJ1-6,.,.,TGCAGTGCTAGAGATTATTCACCCCTCCACTTT,CSARDYSPLHF
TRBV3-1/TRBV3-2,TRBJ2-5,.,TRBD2,TGTGCCAGCAGCCCCGGGCTAGCGGGAGGAGGAGGACAAGAGACCCAGTACTTC,CASSPGLAGGGGQETQYF
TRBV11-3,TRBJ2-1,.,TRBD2,TGTGCCAGCAGCTTAGGGGTTAGCGGGCGGGGGGCTGAGCAGTTCTTC,CASSLGVSGRGAEQFF
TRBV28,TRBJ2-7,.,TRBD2,TGTGCCAGCAGCGCGGGAGTCGGGAGGGCCGAGGAGCAGTACTTC,CASSAGVGRAEEQYF
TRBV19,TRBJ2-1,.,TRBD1,TGTGCCAGTCGACAGGGGGCTAGGGAGCAGTTCTTC,CASRQGAREQFF
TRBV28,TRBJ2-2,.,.,TGTGCCAGCACTATTGGGGGGAACACCGGGGAGCTGTTTTTT,CASTIGGNTGELFF
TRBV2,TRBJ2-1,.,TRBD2,TGTGCCAGCAGTGTCACCGGGACTAGGGCTAACAATGAGCAGTTCTTC,CASSVTGTRANNEQFF
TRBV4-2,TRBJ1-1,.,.,TGTGCCAGCAGCCAAGAGGGAGGGATGAACACTGAAGCTTTCTTT,CASSQEGGMNTEAFF
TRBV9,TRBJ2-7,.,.,TGTGCCAGCAGCTTCACACACGGGGCCCGGCTAGGCGAGCAGTACTTC,CASSFTHGARLGEQYF
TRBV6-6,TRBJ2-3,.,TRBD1,TGTGCCAGCAGTTACTCCTCGGGACAGGGCACAGATACGCAGTATTTT,CASSYSSGQGTDTQYF
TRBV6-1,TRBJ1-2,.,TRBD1,TGTGCCAGCAGGACAGGGGGCAACTATGGCTACACCTTC,CASRTGGNYGYTF
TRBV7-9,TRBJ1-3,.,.,TGTGCCAGCAGCCGAATTGGAAACACCATATATTTT,CASSRIGNTIYF
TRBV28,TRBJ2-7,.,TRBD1,TGTGCCAGCAGTTCGGGACAGATCTACGAGCAGTACTTC,CASSSGQIYEQYF
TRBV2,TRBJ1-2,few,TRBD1,TGTGCCAGCAGCGGGGGACAGGACTATGGCTACACCTTC,CASSGGQDYGYTF
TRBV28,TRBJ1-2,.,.,TGTGCCAGCAGTTTAATAGGAAATGGCTACACCTTC,CASSLIGNGYTF
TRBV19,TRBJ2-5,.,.,TGTGCCAGTAGTGCTAGGGTATCCCAAGAGACCCAGTACTTC,CASSARVSQETQYF
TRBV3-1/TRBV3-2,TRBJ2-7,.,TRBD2,TGTGCCAGCAGCCAAGATCAGGGCCCGCTAGCGGGAGGCTCCTACGAGCAGTACTTC,CASSQDQGPLAGGSYEQYF
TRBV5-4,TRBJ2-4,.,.,TGTGCCAGCAGCTTGCCGGGAGAGGCCAAAAACATTCAGTACTTC,CASSLPGEAKNIQYF
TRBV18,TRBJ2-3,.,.,TGTGCCAGCTCACCCACAGATACGCAGTATTTT,CASSPTDTQYF